The count of the clone carrying this TCR beta chain is one. With V trimmed by 2 bases and J by 4 bases, 4 bases remained unmatched. This CDR3 spans 15 amino acids. CDR1 and CDR2 (germline): KGHDR, SFDVKD. This specimen belongs to a study of blood T cell repertoires in COVID-19. Whole-study context: The study drew acute and convalescent COVID-19 samples from the United States, Italy and Spain.

Per the original methods: Estimates of nucleated cell counts were drawn from the amplification of reference gene primers. Using immunoSEQ multiplex PCR, the repertoire was profiled, and TCRdb retains in-frame clones only, with some absent. V and J calls and clone size are those listed in that table; D and trimming were worked out from the DNA. The table shows hundreds of thousands of clones, with 75% to 90% occurring only once. Living in about 25 US areas, the participants were between roughly 18 and 90 years of age. Grouping used clinical history reported by participants in a survey and questionnaire.

Input material: PBMCs or T cells enriched from blood (not recorded which). The sequence came from a man aged 30 to 45 who had recovered from COVID-19. This rearrangement joins TRBV24-1 to TRBJ2-7; TRBD2 aligns across 10 bases. The CDR3, as DNA: TGTGCCACCAGTGATTCTAGCGGGAGATTTTACGAGCAGTACTTC. Translated: CATSDSSGRFYEQYF.